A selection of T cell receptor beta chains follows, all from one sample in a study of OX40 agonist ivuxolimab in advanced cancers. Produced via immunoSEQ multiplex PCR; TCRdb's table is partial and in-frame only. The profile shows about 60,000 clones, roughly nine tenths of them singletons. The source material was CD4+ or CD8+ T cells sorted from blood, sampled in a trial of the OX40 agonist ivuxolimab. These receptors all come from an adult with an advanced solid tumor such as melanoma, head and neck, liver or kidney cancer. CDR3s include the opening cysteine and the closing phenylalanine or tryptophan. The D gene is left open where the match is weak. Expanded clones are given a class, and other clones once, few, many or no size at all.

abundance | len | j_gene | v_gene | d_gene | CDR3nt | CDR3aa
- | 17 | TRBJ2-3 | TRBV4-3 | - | TGCGCCAGCAGCCAAAATTCGGGCGGTAGCGAGACAGATACGCAGTATTTT | CASSQNSGGSETDTQYF
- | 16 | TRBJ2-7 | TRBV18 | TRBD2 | TGTGCCAGCTCACCCTCACCCAGCGGGGAGGCCTACGAGCAGTACTTC | CASSPSPSGEAYEQYF
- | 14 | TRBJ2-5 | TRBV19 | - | TGTGCCAGTAGTATATCTTCGACTCAAGAGACCCAGTACTTC | CASSISSTQETQYF
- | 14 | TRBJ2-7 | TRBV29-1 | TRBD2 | TGCAGCGTTGCCCGGGGGGCGGGAGGTGGCGAGCAGTACTTC | CSVARGAGGGEQYF
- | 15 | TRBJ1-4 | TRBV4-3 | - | TGCGCCAGCAGCCAAGAATTCAGGAACAATGAAAAACTGTTTTTT | CASSQEFRNNEKLFF
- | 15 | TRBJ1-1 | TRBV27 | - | TGTGCCAGCAGTCCCTCGAGGCAAGGGAACACTGAAGCTTTCTTT | CASSPSRQGNTEAFF
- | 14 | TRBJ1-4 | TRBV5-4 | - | TGTGCCAGCAGCTTGAAGGGGGGAGGTGAAAAACTGTTTTTT | CASSLKGGGEKLFF
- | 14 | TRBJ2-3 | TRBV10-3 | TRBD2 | TGTGCCACTTCTGAAGCGGGAGGGCCTGGTACGCAGTATTTT | CATSEAGGPGTQYF
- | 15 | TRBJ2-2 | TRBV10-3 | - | TGTGCCATCACCGAGGGGGAGGGAAACACCGGGGAGCTGTTTTTT | CAITEGEGNTGELFF
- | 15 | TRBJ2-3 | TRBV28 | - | TGTGCCAGCGTGGATAGGGCGACTAGCACAGATACGCAGTATTTT | CASVDRATSTDTQYF
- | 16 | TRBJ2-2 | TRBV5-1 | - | TGCGCCAGCAGCTTGGAAGTCGGCGGGAACACCGGGGAGCTGTTTTTT | CASSLEVGGNTGELFF
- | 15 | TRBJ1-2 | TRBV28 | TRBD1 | TGTGCCAGCAGTTCAAGGACAGGGGGCTTCTATGGCTACACCTTC | CASSSRTGGFYGYTF
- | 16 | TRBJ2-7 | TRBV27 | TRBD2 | TGTGCCAGCAGGACACTAGCGGGAGCCACCGGGTACGAGCAGTACTTC | CASRTLAGATGYEQYF
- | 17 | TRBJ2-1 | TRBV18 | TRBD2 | TGTGCCAGCTCCCTTATTGGACTAGCGGGTGGATACAATGAGCAGTTCTTC | CASSLIGLAGGYNEQFF
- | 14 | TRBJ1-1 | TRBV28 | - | TGTGCCAGCAGTTTTCGCAGGGCTTCAGCTGAAGCTTTCTTT | CASSFRRASAEAFF
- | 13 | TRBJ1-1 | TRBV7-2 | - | TGTGCCAGCAGCTTATTTCTGGACACTGAAGCTTTCTTT | CASSLFLDTEAFF
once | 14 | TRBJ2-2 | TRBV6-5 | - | TGTGCCAGCAGCCGGGAAAGGAGGGCCGGGGAGCTGTTTTTT | CASSRERRAGELFF
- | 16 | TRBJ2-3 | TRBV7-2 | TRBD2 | TGTGCCAGCAGCCCGACCCCTAGCGGGAGATTTGGTACGCAGTATTTT | CASSPTPSGRFGTQYF
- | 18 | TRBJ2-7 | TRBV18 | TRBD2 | TGTGCCAGCTCACCACGGGTAGCGGGGAGATTGAGAACCTACGAGCAGTACTTC | CASSPRVAGRLRTYEQYF
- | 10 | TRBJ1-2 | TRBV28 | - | TGTGCCAGCAGTTCCAGGGGCTACACCTTC | CASSSRGYTF